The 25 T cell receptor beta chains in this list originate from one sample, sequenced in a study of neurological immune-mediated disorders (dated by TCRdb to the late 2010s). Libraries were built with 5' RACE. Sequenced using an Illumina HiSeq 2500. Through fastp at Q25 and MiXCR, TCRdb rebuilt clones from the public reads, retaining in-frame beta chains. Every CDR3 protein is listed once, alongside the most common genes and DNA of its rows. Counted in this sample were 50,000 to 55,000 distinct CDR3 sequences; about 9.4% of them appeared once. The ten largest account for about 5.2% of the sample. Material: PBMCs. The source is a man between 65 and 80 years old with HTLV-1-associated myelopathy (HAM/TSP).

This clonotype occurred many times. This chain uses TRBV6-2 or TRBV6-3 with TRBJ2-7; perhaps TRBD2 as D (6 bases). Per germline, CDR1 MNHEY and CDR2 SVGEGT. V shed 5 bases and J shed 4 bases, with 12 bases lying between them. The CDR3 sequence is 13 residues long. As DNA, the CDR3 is TGTGCCAGCAGTAAGACTAGAAGGTACGAGCAGTACTTC. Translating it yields CASSKTRRYEQYF.

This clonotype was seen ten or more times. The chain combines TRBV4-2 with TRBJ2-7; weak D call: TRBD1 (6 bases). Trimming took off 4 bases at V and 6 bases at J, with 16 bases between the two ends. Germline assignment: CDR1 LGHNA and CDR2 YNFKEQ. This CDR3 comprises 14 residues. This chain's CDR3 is CASSPPRTVSEQYF. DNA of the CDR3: TGTGCCAGCAGCCCCCCCCGGACAGTGAGCGAGCAGTACTTC.

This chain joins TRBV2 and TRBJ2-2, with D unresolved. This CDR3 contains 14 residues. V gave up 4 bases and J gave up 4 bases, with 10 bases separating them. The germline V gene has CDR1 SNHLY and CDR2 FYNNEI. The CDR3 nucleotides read TGTGCCAGCAGTGTTTATTCCTCCACCGGGGAGCTGTTTTTT. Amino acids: CASSVYSSTGELFF.

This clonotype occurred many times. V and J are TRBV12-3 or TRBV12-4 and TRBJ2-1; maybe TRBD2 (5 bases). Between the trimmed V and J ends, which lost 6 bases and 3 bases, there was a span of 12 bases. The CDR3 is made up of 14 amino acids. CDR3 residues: CASRRTYFYNEQFF. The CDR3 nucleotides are TGTGCCAGCAGGAGGACTTACTTCTACAATGAGCAGTTCTTC.

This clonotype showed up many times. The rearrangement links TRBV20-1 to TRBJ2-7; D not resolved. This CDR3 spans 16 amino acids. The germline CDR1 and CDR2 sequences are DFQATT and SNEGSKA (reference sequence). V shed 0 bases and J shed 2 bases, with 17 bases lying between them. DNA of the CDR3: TGCAGTGCTAGAGATCGAAATAGGGTGACCCCCTACGAGCAGTACTTC. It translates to CSARDRNRVTPYEQYF.

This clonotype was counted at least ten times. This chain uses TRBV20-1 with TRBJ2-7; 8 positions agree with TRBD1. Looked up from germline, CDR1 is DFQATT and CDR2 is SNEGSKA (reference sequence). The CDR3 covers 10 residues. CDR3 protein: CGTGDYEQYF. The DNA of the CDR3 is TGCGGGACAGGTGACTACGAGCAGTACTTC.

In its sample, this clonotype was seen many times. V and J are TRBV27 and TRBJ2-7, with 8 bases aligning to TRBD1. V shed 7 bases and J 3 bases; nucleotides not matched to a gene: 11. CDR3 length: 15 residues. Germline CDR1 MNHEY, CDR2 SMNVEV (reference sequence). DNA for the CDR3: TGTGCCAGCATTCAAACCGGGACAGGTAACTACGAGCAGTACTTC. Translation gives CASIQTGTGNYEQYF.

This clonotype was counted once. The CDR3 nucleotides are TGCGCCAGCAGCTTGGACCTGAGGGAGTCACCCCACTTT. This sequence encodes CASSLDLRESPHF. This chain uses TRBV5-1 with TRBJ1-6, with unresolved D. The V end was cut by 0 bases, the J end by 18 bases, with 16 bases between. There are 13 residues in the CDR3. From germline, CDR1 is SGHRS and CDR2 YFSETQ.

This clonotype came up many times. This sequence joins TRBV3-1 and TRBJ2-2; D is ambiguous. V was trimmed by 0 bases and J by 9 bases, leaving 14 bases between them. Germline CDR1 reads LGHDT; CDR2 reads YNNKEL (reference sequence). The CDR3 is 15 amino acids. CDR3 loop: CASSQERPGLRELFF. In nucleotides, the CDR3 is TGTGCCAGCAGCCAAGAACGTCCGGGTTTAAGGGAGCTGTTTTTT. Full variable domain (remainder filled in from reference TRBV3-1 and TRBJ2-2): DTAVSQTPKYLVTQMGNDKSIKCEQNLGHDTMYWYKQDSKKFLKIMFSYNNKELIINETVPNRFSPKSPDKAHLNLHINSLELGDSAVYFCASSQERPGLRELFFGEGSRLTVL.

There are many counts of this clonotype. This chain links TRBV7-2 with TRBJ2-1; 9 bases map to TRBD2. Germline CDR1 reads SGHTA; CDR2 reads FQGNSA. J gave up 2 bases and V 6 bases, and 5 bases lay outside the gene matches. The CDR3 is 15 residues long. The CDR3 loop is CASSSSGMTYNEQFF. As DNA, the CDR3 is TGTGCCAGCAGTTCTAGCGGGATGACCTACAATGAGCAGTTCTTC. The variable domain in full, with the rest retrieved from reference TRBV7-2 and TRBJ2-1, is GAGVSQSPSNKVTEKGKDVELRCDPISGHTALYWYRQSLGQGLEFLIYFQGNSAPDKSGLPSDRFSAERTGGSVSTLTIQRTQQEDSAVYLCASSSSGMTYNEQFFGPGTRLTVL.

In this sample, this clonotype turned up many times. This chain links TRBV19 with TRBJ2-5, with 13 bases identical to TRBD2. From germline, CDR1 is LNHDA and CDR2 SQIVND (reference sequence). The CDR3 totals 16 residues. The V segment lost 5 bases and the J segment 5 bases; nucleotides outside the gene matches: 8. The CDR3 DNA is TGTGCCAGTAGTGGAAGACTAGCGGGAGGACCGGAGACCCAGTACTTC. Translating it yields CASSGRLAGGPETQYF.

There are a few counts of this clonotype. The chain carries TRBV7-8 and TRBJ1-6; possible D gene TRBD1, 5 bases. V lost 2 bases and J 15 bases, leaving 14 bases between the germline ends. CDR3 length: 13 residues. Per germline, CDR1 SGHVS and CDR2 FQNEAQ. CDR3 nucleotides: TGTGCCAGCAGCTTAAAAAGGGGCATGGACCTCCACTTT. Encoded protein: CASSLKRGMDLHF.

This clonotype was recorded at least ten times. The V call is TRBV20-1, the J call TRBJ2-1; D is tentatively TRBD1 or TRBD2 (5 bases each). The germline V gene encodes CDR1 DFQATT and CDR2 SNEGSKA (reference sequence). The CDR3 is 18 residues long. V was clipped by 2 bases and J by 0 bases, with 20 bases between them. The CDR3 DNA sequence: TGCAGTGCTAGAACCGGGACGAGGTTTATGAGCTCCTACAATGAGCAGTTCTTC. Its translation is CSARTGTRFMSSYNEQFF.

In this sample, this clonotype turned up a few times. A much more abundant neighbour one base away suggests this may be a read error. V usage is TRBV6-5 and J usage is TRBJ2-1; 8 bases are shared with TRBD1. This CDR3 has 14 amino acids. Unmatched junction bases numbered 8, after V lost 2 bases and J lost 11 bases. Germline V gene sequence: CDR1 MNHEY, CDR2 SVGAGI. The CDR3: CASSYLRGQAKQFF. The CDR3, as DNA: TGTGCCAGCAGTTACCTTCGGGGACAGGCCAAGCAGTTCTTC.

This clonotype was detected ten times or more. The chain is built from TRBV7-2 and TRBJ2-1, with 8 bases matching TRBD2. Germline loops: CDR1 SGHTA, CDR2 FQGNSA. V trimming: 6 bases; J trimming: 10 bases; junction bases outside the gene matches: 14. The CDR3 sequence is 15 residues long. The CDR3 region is CASRVGRAGVREQFF. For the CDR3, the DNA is TGTGCCAGCAGGGTTGGAAGAGCGGGAGTGAGGGAGCAGTTCTTC.

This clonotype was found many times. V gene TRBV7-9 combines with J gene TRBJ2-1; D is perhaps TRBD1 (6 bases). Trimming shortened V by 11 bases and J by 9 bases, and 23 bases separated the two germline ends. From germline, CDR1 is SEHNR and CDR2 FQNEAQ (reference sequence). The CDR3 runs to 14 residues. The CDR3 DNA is TGTGCCTGCGGCTCGTTGGGGGCGCAGAGTGAGCAGTTCTTC. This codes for CACGSLGAQSEQFF.

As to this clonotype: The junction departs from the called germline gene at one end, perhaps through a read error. The CDR3 sequence: CASSGTGDLQETQYF. The CDR3 DNA sequence: TGCGCCAGCAGCGGGACAGGGGATCTTCAAGAAACCCAGTACTTC. The V and J genes are TRBV5-1 and TRBJ2-5, with 10 bases lining up with TRBD1. The CDR3 length is 15 residues. Germline values: CDR1 SGHRS, CDR2 YFSETQ. Drawing the rest from reference TRBV5-1 and TRBJ2-5, the complete variable domain is KAGVTQTPRYLIKTRGQQVTLSCSPISGHRSVSWYQQTPGQGLQFLFEYFSETQRNKGNFPGRFSGRQFSNSRSEMNVSTLELGDSALYLCASSGTGDLQETQYFGPGTRLLVL.

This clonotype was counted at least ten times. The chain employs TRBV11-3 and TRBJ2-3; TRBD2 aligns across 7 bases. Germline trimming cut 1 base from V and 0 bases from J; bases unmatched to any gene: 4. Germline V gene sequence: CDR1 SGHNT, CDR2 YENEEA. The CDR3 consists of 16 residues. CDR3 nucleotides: TGTGCCAGCAGCTTAGGAAGCGGGAAGAGCACAGATACGCAGTATTTT. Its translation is CASSLGSGKSTDTQYF. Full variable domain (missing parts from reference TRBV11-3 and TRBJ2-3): EAGVVQSPRYKIIEKKQPVAFWCNPISGHNTLYWYLQNLGQGPELLIRYENEEAVDDSQLPKDRFSAERLKGVDSTLKIQPAELGDSAVYLCASSLGSGKSTDTQYFGPGTRLTVL.

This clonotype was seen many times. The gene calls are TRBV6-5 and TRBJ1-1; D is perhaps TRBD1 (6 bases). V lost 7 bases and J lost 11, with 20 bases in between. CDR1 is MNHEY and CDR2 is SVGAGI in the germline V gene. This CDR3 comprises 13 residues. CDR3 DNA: TGTGCCAGCACTAAAAAGGTCGGGGGGGCGGCTTTCTTT. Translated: CASTKKVGGAAFF.

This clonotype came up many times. In DNA, the CDR3 is TGTGCCAGCAGTTCCGGGGTCACAGATACGCAGTATTTT. Protein: CASSSGVTDTQYF. The chain combines TRBV12-3 or TRBV12-4 with TRBJ2-3; a possible D gene is TRBD2 (5 bases). The CDR3 spans 13 residues. V lost 4 bases to trimming and J lost 2 bases, with 7 bases between them.

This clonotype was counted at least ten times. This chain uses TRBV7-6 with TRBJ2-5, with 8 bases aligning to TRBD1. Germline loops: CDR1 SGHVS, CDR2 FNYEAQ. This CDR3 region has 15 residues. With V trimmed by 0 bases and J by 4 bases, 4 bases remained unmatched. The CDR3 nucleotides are TGTGCCAGCAGCTTAGCGGACAGGGCGGGAGAGACCCAGTACTTC. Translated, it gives CASSLADRAGETQYF.

The CDR3 coding sequence is TGTGCCAGCAACCTCGACCCCTACGAGCAGTACTTC. Its protein is CASNLDPYEQYF. The gene calls are TRBV28 and TRBJ2-7; D unresolved. This CDR3 region has 12 residues. V was clipped by 7 bases and J by 2 bases, with 9 bases between them. Germline loops: CDR1 MDHEN, CDR2 SYDVKM.

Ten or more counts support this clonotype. The CDR3: CASSRDYAYEQYF. The CDR3 DNA reads as TGTGCCAGCAGCCGGGACTACGCATACGAGCAGTACTTC. This chain links TRBV5-5 with TRBJ2-7, with 7 bases aligning to TRBD2. Germline CDR1 reads SGHKS; CDR2 reads YYEKEE (reference sequence). Unmatched junction bases numbered 5, after V lost 4 bases and J lost 4 bases. The CDR3 is 13 amino acids. The complete variable domain, with remaining parts taken from reference TRBV5-5 and TRBJ2-7, reads DAGVTQSPTHLIKTRGQQVTLRCSPISGHKSVSWYQQVLGQGPQFIFQYYEKEERGRGNFPDRFSARQFPNYSSELNVNALLLGDSALYLCASSRDYAYEQYFGPGTRLTVT.

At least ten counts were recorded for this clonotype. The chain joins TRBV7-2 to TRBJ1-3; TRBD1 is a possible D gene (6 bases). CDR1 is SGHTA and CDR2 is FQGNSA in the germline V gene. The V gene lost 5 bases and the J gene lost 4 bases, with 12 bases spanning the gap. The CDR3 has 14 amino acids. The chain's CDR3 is CASSRTGLGNTIYF. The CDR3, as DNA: TGTGCCAGCAGCCGAACAGGGCTGGGAAACACCATATATTTT. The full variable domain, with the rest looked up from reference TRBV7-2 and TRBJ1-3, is GAGVSQSPSNKVTEKGKDVELRCDPISGHTALYWYRQSLGQGLEFLIYFQGNSAPDKSGLPSDRFSAERTGGSVSTLTIQRTQQEDSAVYLCASSRTGLGNTIYFGEGSWLTVV.

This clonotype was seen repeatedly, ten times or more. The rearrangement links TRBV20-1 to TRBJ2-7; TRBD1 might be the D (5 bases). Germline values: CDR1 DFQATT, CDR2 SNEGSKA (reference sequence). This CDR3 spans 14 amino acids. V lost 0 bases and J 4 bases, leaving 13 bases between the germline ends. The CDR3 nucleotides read TGCAGTGCTAGAGATTTAGGACATACATACGAGCAGTACTTC. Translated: CSARDLGHTYEQYF.